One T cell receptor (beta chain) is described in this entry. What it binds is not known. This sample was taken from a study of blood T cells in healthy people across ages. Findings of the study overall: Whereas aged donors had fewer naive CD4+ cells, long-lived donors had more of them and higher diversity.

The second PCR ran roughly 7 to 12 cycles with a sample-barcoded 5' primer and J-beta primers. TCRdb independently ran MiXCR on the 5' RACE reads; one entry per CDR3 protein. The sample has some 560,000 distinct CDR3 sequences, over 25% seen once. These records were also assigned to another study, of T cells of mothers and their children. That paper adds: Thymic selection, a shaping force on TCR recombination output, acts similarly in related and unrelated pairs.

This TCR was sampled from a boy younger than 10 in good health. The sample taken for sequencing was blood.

CDR3 in DNA: TGCGCCAGCAGCTTGGAATGGATGAACACTGAAGCTTTCTTT. Protein: CASSLEWMNTEAFF. This chain uses TRBV5-1 with TRBJ1-1, with unresolved D. V shed 0 bases and J shed 0 bases, with 6 bases lying between them. This CDR3 spans 14 amino acids. Germline CDR1 and CDR2: SGHRS and YFSETQ.